The rows below give T cell receptor beta chains drawn from one sample of a study of cytomegalovirus exposure and HLA in healthy donors. The protocol was immunoSEQ multiplex PCR, while the TCRdb copy is restricted to in-frame clones and leaves out a portion. The sample holds approximately 52,000 clones, roughly 77% seen once. Sample: PBMCs. The receptors were sampled from a female donor in good health and CMV-seronegative. Both conserved end residues are part of each CDR3. Size is stated for part of the rows, as once, few or many counts, or as a class when the clone is expanded.

v_call,clone_size,j_call,cdr3_aa
TRBV6-6,NA,TRBJ2-7,CASTKDRAPYEQYF
TRBV5-8,NA,TRBJ1-4,CASSQARLGYEKLFF
TRBV25-1,few,TRBJ2-5,CASSPPGQVQETQYF
TRBV5-6,NA,TRBJ2-3,CASSSGLAGLTDTQYF
TRBV5-6,NA,TRBJ1-2,CASSYNRGHYGYTF
TRBV4-1,NA,TRBJ2-2,CASSPGLPPAGGKNTGELFF
TRBV9,once,TRBJ1-5,CASSEGQGARNQPQHF
TRBV28,once,TRBJ1-1,CASSFQTGDAFF
TRBV6-5,few,TRBJ2-2,CASHATGNGELFF
TRBV30,NA,TRBJ2-1,CAWSVGLADEQFF
TRBV27,NA,TRBJ2-2,CASRPYRANTGELFF
TRBV7-6,NA,TRBJ2-7,CASSLGSRQGSSYEQYF
TRBV7-6,NA,TRBJ2-1,CASSLVGTSPNEQFF
TRBV4-3,NA,TRBJ1-2,CASSQVRGGTYGYTF
TRBV9,NA,TRBJ2-7,CASSVNPAGVGEQYF
TRBV27,once,TRBJ1-1,CASSLLQGNTEAFF
TRBV19,few,TRBJ1-3,CASNGRGAFSGNTIYF
TRBV28,NA,TRBJ1-5,CASSLLFGGGQPQHF
TRBV4-3,NA,TRBJ2-7,CASSQDSGGTSGYEQYF
TRBV28,few,TRBJ2-7,CASKKGAGVYEQYF
TRBV15,few,TRBJ2-7,CATSTGDSLPYEQYF
TRBV18,NA,TRBJ2-7,CASSWSPGTGTGDYEQYF
TRBV7-8,NA,TRBJ2-7,CASSYYQGPSYEQYF
TRBV27,NA,TRBJ2-7,CASRDRALSYEQYF
TRBV5-4,NA,TRBJ2-1,CASSLESSGKSYNEQFF
TRBV9,NA,TRBJ2-1,CASSVDRMGDEQFF
TRBV5-6,NA,TRBJ2-7,CASRPGTSGSYEQYF